This T cell receptor (beta chain) was retrieved from a study of cytomegalovirus exposure and HLA in healthy donors. The CDR3 consists of 15 residues. The germline CDR1 and CDR2 sequences are MGHRA and YSYEKL. Deletions cut 1 base from V and 3 bases from J, with 13 bases between. Clones were read by immunoSEQ multiplex PCR, and TCRdb kept only the in-frame ones, dropping some. The data contain approximately 98,000 clones, about 85% of them singletons. The J gene is TRBJ2-7, the V gene TRBV4-1; D remains unclear. The sequence was obtained from a young woman in good health and CMV-seronegative. The sequencing sample was made of PBMCs. The CDR3 DNA sequence: TGCGCCAGCAGCCAAGCCTCGGAGAACAACTACGAGCAGTACTTC. Encoded protein: CASSQASENNYEQYF.